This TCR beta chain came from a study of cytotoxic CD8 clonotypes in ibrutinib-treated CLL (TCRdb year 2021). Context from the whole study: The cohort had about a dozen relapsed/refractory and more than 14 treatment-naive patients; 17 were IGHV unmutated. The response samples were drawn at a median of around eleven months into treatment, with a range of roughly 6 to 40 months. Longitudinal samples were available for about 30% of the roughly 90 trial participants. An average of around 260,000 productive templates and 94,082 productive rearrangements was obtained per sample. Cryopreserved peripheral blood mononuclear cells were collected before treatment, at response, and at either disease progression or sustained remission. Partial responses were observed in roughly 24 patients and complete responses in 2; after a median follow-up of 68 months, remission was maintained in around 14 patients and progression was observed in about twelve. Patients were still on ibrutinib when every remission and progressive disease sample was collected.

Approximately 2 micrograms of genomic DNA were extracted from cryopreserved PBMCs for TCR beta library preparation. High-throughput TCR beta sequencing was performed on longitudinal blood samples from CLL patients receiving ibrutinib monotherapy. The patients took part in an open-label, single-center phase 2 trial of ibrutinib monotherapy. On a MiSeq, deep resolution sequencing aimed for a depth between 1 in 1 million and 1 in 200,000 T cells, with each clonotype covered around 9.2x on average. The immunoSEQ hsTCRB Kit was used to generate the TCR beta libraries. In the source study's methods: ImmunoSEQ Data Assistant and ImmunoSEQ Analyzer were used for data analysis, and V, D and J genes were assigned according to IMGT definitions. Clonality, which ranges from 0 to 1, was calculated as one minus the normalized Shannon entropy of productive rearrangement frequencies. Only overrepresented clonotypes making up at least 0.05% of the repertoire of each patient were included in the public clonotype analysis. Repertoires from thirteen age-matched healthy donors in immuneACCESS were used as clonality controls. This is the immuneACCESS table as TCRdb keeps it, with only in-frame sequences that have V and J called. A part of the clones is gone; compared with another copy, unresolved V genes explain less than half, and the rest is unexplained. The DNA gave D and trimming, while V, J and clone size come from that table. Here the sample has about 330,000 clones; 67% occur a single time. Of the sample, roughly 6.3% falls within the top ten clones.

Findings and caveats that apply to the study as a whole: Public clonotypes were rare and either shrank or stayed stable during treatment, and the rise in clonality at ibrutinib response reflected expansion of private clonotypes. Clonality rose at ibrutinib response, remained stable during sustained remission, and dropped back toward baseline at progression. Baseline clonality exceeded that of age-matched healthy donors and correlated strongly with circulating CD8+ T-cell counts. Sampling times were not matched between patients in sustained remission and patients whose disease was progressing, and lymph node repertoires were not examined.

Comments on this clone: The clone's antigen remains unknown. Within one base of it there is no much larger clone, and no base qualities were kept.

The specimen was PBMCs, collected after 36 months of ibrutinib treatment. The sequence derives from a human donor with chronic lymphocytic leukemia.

CDR3 region: CASSPRVGENEKLFF. The DNA reads as follows: TGTGCCAGCTCACCACGGGTAGGGGAGAATGAAAAACTGTTTTTT. The chain was built from TRBV18 and TRBJ1-4; perhaps TRBD1 is the D gene, with 5 bases matching. The germline V gene provides CDR1 KGHSH and CDR2 LQKENI. Trimming removed 1 base from V and 5 bases from J, leaving 11 bases between the germline ends. The CDR3 numbers 15 residues from cysteine through phenylalanine. Only the CDR3 DNA is retained, 45 bases long and in frame from the first base. Joined to the reference TRBV18 and TRBJ1-4 proteins, this CDR3 gives the full variable domain: NAGVMQNPRHLVRRRGQEARLRCSPMKGHSHVYWYRQLPEEGLKFMVYLQKENIIDESGMPKERFSAEFPKEGPSILRIQQVVRGDSAAYFCASSPRVGENEKLFFGSGTQLSVL.